This T cell receptor beta chain is drawn from a study of CD8 T cells in ankylosing spondylitis. Regarding the study as a whole: In ankylosing spondylitis blood, a motif of about eight highly homologous TCR beta variants appeared characteristic. In synovial fluid and blood from reactive arthritis, some motif variants were previously reported.

Quantitative 5'-RACE with molecular barcodes produced the TCR beta libraries. Each CDR3 protein is one row after TCRdb ran MiXCR on the 5' RACE reads. The table has tens of thousands of distinct CDR3 sequences, 9% seen once. About this clonotype: What it binds is not known.

CDR3 size: 15 residues. Germline V gives CDR1 SNHLY, CDR2 FYNNEI. V trimming: 4 bases; J trimming: 4 bases; junction bases outside the gene matches: 6. This clonotype was obtained from a male donor with ankylosing spondylitis. The V gene is TRBV2, the J gene TRBJ2-1; TRBD2 agrees at 8 bases. The sample taken for sequencing was blood, either unsorted or a sorted T cell fraction (not recorded which). Written as DNA, the CDR3 is TGTGCCAGCAGTGGGGGACTAGAACTATACAATGAGCAGTTCTTC. Protein sequence: CASSGGLELYNEQFF.